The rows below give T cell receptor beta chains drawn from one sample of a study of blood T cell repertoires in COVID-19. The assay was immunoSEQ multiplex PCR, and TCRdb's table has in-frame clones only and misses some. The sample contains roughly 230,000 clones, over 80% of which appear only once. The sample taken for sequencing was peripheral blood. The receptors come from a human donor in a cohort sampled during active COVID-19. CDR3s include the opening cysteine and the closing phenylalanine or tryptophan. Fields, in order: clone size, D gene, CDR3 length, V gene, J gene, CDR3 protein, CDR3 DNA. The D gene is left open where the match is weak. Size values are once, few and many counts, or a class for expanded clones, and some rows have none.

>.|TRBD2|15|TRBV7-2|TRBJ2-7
CASSTRTSYSYEQYF
TGTGCCAGCAGCACCCGGACTAGCTACTCCTACGAGCAGTACTTC
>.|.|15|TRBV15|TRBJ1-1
CATSRAGAQNTEAFF
TGTGCCACCAGCAGAGCAGGGGCCCAGAACACTGAAGCTTTCTTT
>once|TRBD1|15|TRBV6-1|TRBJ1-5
CASSDRQGVHQPQHF
TGTGCCAGCAGTGATAGACAGGGTGTCCATCAGCCCCAGCATTTT
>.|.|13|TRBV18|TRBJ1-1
CASSGGIEAEAFF
TGTGCCAGCTCAGGAGGGATTGAGGCTGAAGCTTTCTTT
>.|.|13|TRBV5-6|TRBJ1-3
CASSRFGVDTIYF
TGTGCCAGCAGCCGGTTCGGGGTAGACACCATATATTTT
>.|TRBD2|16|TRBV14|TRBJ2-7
CASSQGPGLASYEQYF
TGTGCCAGCAGCCAAGGACCTGGACTAGCGTCCTACGAGCAGTACTTC
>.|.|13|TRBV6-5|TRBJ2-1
CASSYSNNNEQFF
TGTGCCAGCAGTTACTCGAACAACAATGAGCAGTTCTTC
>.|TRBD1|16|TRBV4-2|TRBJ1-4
CASSQVTGTGEEKLFF
TGTGCCAGCAGCCAAGTTACCGGGACAGGGGAAGAAAAACTGTTTTTT
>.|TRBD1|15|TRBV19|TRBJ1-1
CASSSSGTENTEAFF
TGTGCCAGTAGTTCTTCCGGGACAGAGAACACTGAAGCTTTCTTT
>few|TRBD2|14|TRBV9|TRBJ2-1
CASRGASGSFEQFF
TGTGCCAGCAGAGGGGCTAGCGGGAGCTTTGAGCAGTTCTTC
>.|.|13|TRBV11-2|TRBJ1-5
CASSRDINQPQHF
TGTGCCAGCAGCCGGGACATTAATCAGCCCCAGCATTTT
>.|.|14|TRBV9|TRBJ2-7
CASSVATAGYEQYF
TGTGCCAGCAGCGTAGCTACGGCAGGCTACGAGCAGTACTTC
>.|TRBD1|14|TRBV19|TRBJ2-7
CASSTRQGAYEQYF
TGTGCCAGTAGCACCAGACAGGGGGCCTACGAGCAGTACTTC
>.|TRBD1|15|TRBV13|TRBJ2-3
CASSFRQGAADTQYF
TGTGCCAGCAGCTTCCGACAGGGGGCGGCAGATACGCAGTATTTT
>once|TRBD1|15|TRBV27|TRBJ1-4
CASRLIDRGREKLFF
TGTGCCAGCAGGCTGATTGACAGGGGGCGGGAAAAACTGTTTTTT
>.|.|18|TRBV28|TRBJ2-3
CASSSPMAGGRSTDTQYF
TGTGCCAGCAGTTCCCCTATGGCTGGGGGCAGGTCCACAGATACGCAGTATTTT
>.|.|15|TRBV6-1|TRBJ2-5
CASSESVWGPETQYF
TGTGCCAGCAGTGAATCGGTATGGGGGCCTGAGACCCAGTACTTC
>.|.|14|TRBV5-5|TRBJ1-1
CASSAGQFYTEAFF
TGTGCCAGCAGCGCCGGACAGTTCTACACTGAAGCTTTCTTT
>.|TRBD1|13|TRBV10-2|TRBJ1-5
CASTGQVNQPQHF
TGCGCCAGCACCGGACAGGTTAATCAGCCCCAGCATTTT
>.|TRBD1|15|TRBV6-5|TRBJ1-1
CASSPGTGVDTEAFF
TGTGCCAGCAGTCCCGGGACAGGAGTTGACACTGAAGCTTTCTTT
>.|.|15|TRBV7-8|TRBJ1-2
CASSLVVSVNYGYTF
TGTGCCAGCAGCTTAGTGGTATCGGTAAACTATGGCTACACCTTC
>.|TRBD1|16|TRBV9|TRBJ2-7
CASSVGPGQGLYEQYF
TGTGCCAGCAGCGTAGGCCCTGGACAGGGTCTCTACGAGCAGTACTTC
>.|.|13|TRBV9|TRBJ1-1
CASSPGVITEAFF
TGTGCCAGCAGCCCAGGGGTTATCACTGAAGCTTTCTTT
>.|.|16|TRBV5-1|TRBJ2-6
CASSFTPGAGANVLTF
TGCGCCAGCAGCTTCACACCAGGGGCTGGGGCCAACGTCCTGACTTTC
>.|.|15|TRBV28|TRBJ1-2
CASSLGPGATYGYTF
TGTGCCAGCAGTTTAGGGCCAGGGGCAACTTATGGCTACACCTTC